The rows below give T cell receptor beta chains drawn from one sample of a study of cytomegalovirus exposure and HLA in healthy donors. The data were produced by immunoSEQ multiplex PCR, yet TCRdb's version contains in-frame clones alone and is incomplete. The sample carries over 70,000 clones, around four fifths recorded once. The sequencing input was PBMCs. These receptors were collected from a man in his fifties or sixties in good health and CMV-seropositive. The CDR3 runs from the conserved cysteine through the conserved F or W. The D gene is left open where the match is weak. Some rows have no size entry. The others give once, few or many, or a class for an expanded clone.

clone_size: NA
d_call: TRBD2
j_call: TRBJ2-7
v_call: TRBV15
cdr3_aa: CATSRGDASGSYEQYF
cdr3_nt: TGTGCCACCAGCAGAGGCGACGCTAGCGGGAGTTACGAGCAGTACTTC

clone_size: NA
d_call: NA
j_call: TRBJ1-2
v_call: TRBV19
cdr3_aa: CASENPFGGAGFGYTF
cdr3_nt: TGTGCCAGTGAGAACCCGTTTGGGGGGGCTGGGTTTGGCTACACCTTC

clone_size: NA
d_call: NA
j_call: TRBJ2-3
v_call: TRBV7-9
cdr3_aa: CASSDRQNQRDTQYF
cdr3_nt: TGTGCCAGCAGCGACCGACAGAACCAACGAGATACGCAGTATTTT

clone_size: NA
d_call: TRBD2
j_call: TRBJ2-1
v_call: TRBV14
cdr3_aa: CASSPIGGRAYNEQFF
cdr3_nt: TGTGCCAGCAGCCCAATTGGCGGGAGGGCCTACAATGAGCAGTTCTTC

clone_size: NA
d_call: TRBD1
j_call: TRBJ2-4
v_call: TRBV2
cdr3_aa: CASKQGENSQYF
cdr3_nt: TGTGCCAGCAAACAGGGGGAAAACAGTCAGTACTTC

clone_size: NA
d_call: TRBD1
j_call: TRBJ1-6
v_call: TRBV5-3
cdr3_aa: CARSSLTSGQGLPSLHF
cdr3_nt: TGTGCCAGAAGCTCTTTGACTTCGGGACAGGGCCTTCCATCCCTCCACTTT

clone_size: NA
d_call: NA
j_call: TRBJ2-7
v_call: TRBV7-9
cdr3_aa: CSSSPSSYEQYF
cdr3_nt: TGTTCCAGCAGTCCCTCCTCCTACGAGCAGTACTTC

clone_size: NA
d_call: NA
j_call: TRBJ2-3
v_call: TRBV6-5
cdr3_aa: CASSTRDSTDTQYF
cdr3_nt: TGTGCCAGCAGCACCCGAGATAGCACAGATACGCAGTATTTT

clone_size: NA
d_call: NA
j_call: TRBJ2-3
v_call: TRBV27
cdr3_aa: CASSFSGPTDTQYF
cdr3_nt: TGTGCCAGCAGTTTTAGCGGCCCCACAGATACGCAGTATTTT

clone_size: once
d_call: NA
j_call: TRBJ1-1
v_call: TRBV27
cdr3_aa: CASSISIARVTEAFF
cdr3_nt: TGTGCCAGCAGTATCTCGATCGCCAGGGTCACTGAAGCTTTCTTT

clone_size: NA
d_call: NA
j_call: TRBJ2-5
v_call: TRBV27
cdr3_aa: CASSPLGGRSETQYF
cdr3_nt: TGTGCCAGCAGTCCCCTCGGGGGGCGCAGCGAGACCCAGTACTTC

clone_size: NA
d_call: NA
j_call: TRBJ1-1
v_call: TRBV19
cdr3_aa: CASSSSSGHFTEAFF
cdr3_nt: TGTGCCAGTAGCTCTTCCAGTGGACACTTCACTGAAGCTTTCTTT

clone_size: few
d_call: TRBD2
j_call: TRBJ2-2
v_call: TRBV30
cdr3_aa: CAWSLLAESGELFF
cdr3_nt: TGTGCCTGGAGCCTACTAGCGGAATCCGGGGAGCTGTTTTTT

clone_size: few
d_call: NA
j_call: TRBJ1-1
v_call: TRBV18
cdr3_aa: CASSLDSNTEAFF
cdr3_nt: TGTGCCAGCTCACTCGACAGTAACACTGAAGCTTTCTTT

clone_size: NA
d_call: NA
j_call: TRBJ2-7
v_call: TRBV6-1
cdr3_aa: CASSRAEGVPYEQYF
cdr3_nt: TGTGCCAGCAGTCGCGCGGAGGGCGTCCCCTACGAGCAGTACTTC

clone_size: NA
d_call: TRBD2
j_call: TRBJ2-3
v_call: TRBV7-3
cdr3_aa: CASTDRLAGDTDTQYF
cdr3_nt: TGTGCCAGCACTGATCGACTAGCGGGGGACACAGATACGCAGTATTTT

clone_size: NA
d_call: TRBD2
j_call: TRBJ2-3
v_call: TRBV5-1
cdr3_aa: CASSLGLAGGPVTDTQYF
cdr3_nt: TGCGCCAGCAGCTTGGGGCTAGCGGGAGGGCCAGTCACAGATACGCAGTATTTT

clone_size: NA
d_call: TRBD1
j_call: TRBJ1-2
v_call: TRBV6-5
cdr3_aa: CASRPGQSNYGYTF
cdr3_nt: TGTGCCAGCAGACCGGGACAGTCTAACTATGGCTACACCTTC

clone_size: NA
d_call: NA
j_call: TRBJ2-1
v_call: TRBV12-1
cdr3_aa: CASSFALGLVGDNEQFF
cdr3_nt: TGTGCCAGCAGCTTTGCGTTGGGACTAGTAGGGGACAATGAGCAGTTCTTC

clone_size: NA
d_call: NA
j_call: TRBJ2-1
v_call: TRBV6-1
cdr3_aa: CASSAVNEQFF
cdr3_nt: TGTGCCAGCAGTGCCGTTAATGAGCAGTTCTTC

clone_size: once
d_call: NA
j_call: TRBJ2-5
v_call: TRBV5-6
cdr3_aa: CASSLGGLQETQYF
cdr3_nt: TGTGCCAGCAGCTTAGGGGGTCTCCAAGAGACCCAGTACTTC

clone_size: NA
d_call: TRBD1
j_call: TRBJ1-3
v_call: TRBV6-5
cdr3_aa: CASSYAGGASGNTIYF
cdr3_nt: TGTGCCAGCAGTTACGCAGGGGGCGCTTCCGGAAACACCATATATTTT

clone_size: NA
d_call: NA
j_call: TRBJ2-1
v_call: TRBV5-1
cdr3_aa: CASSFQGSNYNEQFF
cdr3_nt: TGCGCCAGCAGCTTTCAGGGCTCGAACTACAATGAGCAGTTCTTC

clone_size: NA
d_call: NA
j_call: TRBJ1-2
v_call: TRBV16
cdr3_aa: CASSQNQGSLYGYTF
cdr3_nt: TGTGCCAGCAGCCAAAATCAGGGATCTCTCTATGGCTACACCTTC

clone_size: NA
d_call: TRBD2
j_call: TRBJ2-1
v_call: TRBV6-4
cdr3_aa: CASSDASGSYNEQFF
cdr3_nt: TGTGCCAGCAGTGACGCTAGCGGCTCCTACAATGAGCAGTTCTTC

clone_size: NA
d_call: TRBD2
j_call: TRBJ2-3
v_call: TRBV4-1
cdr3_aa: CASSQGGTMSTDTQYF
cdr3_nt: TGCGCCAGCAGCCAAGGGGGGACTATGAGCACAGATACGCAGTATTTT

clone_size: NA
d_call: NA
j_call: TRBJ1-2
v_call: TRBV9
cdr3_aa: CASSVEDRSPGYTF
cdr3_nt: TGTGCCAGCAGCGTAGAGGACAGATCCCCGGGCTACACCTTC

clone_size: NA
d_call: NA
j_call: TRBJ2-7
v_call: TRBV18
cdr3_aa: CASSEGTSYEQYF
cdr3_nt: TGTGCCAGCTCAGAAGGGACATCCTACGAGCAGTACTTC

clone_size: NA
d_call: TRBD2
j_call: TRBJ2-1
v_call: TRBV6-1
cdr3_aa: CASSASGGGYNEQFF
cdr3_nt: TGTGCCAGCAGCGCTAGCGGGGGGGGCTACAATGAGCAGTTCTTC

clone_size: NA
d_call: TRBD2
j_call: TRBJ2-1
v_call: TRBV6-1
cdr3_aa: CASSEAGGGWNEQFF
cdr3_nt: TGTGCCAGCAGTGAAGCGGGGGGGGGATGGAATGAGCAGTTCTTC

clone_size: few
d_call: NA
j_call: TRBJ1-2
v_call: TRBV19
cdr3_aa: CASSLTAYGYTF
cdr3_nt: TGTGCCAGTAGTTTGACAGCCTATGGCTACACCTTC

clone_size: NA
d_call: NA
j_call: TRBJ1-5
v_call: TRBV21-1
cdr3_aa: CATREVYSNQPQHF
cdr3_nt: TGTGCCACCCGGGAAGTCTATAGCAATCAGCCCCAGCATTTT

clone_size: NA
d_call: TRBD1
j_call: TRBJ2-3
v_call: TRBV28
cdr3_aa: CASSPPGDSSAQYF
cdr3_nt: TGTGCCAGCAGTCCCCCCGGGGACAGCTCTGCGCAGTATTTT

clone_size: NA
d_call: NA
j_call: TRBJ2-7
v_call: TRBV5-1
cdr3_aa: CASATDRSSYEQYF
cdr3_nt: TGCGCCAGCGCCACGGACAGAAGCTCCTACGAGCAGTACTTC

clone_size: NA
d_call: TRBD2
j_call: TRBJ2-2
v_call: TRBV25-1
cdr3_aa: CAGSATSGVVGTGELFF
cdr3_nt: TGTGCCGGCAGTGCGACTAGCGGGGTGGTGGGCACCGGGGAGCTGTTTTTT

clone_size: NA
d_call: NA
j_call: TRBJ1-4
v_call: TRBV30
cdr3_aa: CAWSRGGAGGEKLFF
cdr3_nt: TGTGCCTGGAGTCGGGGGGGGGCAGGTGGTGAAAAACTGTTTTTT

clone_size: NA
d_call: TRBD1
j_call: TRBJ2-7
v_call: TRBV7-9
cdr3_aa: CASSLVPTGGRYEQYF
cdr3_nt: TGTGCCAGCAGCTTAGTCCCGACAGGGGGCCGCTACGAGCAGTACTTC

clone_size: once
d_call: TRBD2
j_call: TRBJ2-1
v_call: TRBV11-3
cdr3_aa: CASLGQGGNEQFF
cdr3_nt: TGTGCCAGTTTAGGTCAGGGAGGGAATGAGCAGTTCTTC

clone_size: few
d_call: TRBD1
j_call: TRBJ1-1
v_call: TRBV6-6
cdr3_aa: CATRVGQGVAEAFF
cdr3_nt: TGTGCCACCCGGGTTGGTCAGGGGGTTGCTGAAGCTTTCTTT

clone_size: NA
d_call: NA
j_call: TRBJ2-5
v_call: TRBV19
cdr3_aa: CASSSNSGGETQYF
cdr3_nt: TGTGCCAGTAGTTCAAATAGCGGAGGGGAGACCCAGTACTTC

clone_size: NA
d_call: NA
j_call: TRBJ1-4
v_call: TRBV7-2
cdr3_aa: CASSRSTNEKLFF
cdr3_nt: TGTGCCAGCAGCCGGTCAACTAATGAAAAACTGTTTTTT

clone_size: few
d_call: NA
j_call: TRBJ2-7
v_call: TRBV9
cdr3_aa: CASSAGWGGAYEQYF
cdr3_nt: TGTGCCAGCAGCGCCGGATGGGGCGGGGCCTACGAGCAGTACTTC

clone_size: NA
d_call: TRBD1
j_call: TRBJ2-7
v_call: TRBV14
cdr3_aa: CASSHLQGFSYEQYF
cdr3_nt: TGTGCCAGCAGCCACCTACAGGGGTTCTCCTACGAGCAGTACTTC

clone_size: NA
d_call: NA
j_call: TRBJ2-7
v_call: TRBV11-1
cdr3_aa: CASSSTGNSYEQYF
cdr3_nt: TGTGCCAGCAGCTCTACAGGGAACTCCTACGAGCAGTACTTC

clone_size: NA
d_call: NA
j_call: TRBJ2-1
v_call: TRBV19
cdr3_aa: CARAAPTGGNEQFF
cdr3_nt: TGTGCCAGGGCCGCCCCGACTGGTGGCAATGAGCAGTTCTTC

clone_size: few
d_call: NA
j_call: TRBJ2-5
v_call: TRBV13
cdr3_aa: CASSWGGTETQYF
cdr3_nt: TGTGCCAGCAGCTGGGGCGGTACAGAGACCCAGTACTTC

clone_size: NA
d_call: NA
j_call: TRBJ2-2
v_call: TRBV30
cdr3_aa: CACTAGTTKNTGELFF
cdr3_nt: TGTGCCTGTACCGCGGGGACCACCAAGAACACCGGGGAGCTGTTTTTT

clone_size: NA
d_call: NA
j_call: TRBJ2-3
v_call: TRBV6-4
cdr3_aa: CASSELLGADTQYF
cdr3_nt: TGTGCCAGCAGTGAACTTCTCGGAGCAGATACGCAGTATTTT

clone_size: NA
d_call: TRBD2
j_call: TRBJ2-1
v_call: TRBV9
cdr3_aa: CASSAGGYYDEQFF
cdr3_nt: TGTGCCAGCAGCGCGGGAGGCTATTACGATGAGCAGTTCTTC

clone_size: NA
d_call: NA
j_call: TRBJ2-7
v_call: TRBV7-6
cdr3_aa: CASSLGWGSSYEQYF
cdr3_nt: TGTGCCAGCAGCTTAGGGTGGGGCAGCTCCTACGAGCAGTACTTC

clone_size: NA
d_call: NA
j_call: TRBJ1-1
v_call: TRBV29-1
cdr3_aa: CSVATGGTEAFF
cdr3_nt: TGCAGCGTCGCGACGGGAGGCACTGAAGCTTTCTTT

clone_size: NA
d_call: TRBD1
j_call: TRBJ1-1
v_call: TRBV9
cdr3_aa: CASSVWDRGRDTEAFF
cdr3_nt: TGTGCCAGCAGCGTATGGGACAGGGGGCGAGACACTGAAGCTTTCTTT

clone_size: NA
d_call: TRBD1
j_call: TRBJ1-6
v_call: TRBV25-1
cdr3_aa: CASRPGQGVSPLHF
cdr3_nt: TGTGCCAGCAGACCCGGACAGGGGGTTTCACCCCTCCACTTT

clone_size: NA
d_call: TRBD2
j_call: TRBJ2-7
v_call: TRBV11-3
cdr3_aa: CASSFWGKEGAGGEQYF
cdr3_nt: TGTGCCAGCAGCTTTTGGGGCAAGGAGGGAGCGGGAGGCGAGCAGTACTTC

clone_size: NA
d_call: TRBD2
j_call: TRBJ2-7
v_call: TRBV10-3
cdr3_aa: CAISPGGASGEQYF
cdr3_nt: TGTGCCATCAGCCCGGGGGGAGCGTCCGGTGAGCAGTACTTC

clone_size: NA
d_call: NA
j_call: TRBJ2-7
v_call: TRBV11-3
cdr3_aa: CASSTGAGGYEQYF
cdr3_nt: TGTGCCAGCAGCACCGGCGCTGGCGGTTACGAGCAGTACTTC

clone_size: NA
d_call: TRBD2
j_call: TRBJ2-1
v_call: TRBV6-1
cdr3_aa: CASSEPGGSSYNEQFF
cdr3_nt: TGTGCCAGCAGTGAACCGGGAGGGAGCTCCTACAATGAGCAGTTCTTC

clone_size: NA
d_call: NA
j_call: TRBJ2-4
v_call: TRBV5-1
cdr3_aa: CASSPGPAKNIQYF
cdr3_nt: TGCGCCAGCAGCCCTGGCCCGGCCAAAAACATTCAGTACTTC

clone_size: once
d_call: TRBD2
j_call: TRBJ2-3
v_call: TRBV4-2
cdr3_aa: CASSPGLAGGPGTDTQYF
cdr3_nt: TGTGCCAGCAGCCCGGGACTAGCGGGAGGGCCTGGCACAGATACGCAGTATTTT